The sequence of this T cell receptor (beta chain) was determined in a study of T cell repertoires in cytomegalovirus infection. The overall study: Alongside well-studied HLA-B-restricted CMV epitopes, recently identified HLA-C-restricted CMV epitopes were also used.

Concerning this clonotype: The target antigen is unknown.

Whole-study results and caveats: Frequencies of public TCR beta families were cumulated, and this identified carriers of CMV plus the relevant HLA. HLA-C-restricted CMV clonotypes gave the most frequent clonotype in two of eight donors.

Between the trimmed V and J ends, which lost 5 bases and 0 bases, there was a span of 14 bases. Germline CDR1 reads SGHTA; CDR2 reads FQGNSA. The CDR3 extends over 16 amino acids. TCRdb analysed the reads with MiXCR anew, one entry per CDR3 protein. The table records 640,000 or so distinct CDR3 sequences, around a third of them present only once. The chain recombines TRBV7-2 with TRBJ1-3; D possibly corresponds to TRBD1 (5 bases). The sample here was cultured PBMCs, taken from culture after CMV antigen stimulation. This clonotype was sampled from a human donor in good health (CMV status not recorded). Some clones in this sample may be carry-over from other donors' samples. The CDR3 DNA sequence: TGTGCCAGCAGCCCTGGGGGGAAGAGCTCTGGAAACACCATATATTTT. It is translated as CASSPGGKSSGNTIYF.